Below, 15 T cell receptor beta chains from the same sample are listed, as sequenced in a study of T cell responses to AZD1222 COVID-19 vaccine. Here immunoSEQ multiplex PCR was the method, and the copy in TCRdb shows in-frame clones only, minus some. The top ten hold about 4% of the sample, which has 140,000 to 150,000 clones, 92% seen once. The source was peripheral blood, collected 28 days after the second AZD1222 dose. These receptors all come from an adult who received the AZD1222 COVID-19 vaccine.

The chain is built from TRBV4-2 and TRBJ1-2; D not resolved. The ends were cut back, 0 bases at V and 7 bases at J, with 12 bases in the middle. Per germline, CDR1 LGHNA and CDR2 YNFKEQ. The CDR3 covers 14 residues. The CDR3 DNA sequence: TGTGCCAGCAGCCAAGAACGGCGGTATGTTGGCTACACCTTC. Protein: CASSQERRYVGYTF.

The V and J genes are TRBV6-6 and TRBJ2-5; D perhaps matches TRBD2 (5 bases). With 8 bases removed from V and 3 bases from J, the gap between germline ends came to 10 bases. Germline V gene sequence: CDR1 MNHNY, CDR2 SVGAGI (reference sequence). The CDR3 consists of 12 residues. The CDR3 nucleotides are TGTGCCAGCGGGGAGACTGAAGAGACCCAGTACTTC. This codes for CASGETEETQYF.

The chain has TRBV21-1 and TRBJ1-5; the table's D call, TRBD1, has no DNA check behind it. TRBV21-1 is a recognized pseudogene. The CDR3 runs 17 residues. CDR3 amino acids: CASSTPTGEGANQPQHF. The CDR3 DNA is TGTGCCAGCAGCACTCCGACAGGGGAGGGGGCTAATCAGCCCCAGCATTTT.

CDR3 region: CASSSFQGAHNEQFF. DNA of the CDR3: TGTGCCAGCAGCTCCTTCCAGGGAGCTCACAATGAGCAGTTCTTC. The chain has TRBV11-1 and TRBJ2-1, with D possibly called TRBD1 or TRBD2 (5 bases each). There are 15 residues in the CDR3. Between the trimmed V and J ends, which lost 4 bases and 5 bases, there was a span of 15 bases. Per germline, CDR1 SGHAT and CDR2 FQDESV (reference sequence).

The CDR3 DNA reads TGTGCCAGCAGGCCCAGTGCTAACTATGGCTACACCTTC. The encoded protein is CASRPSANYGYTF. The chain recombines TRBV6-5 with TRBJ1-2; D remains ambiguous. The CDR3 totals 13 residues. V was clipped by 6 bases and J by 0 bases, with 8 bases between them. Germline V gives CDR1 MNHEY, CDR2 SVGAGI.

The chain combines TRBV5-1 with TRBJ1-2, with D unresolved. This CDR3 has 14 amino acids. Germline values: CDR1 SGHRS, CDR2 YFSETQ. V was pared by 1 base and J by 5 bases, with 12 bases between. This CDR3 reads CASSLTPENYGYTF. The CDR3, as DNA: TGCGCCAGCAGCTTGACGCCAGAAAATTATGGCTACACCTTC.

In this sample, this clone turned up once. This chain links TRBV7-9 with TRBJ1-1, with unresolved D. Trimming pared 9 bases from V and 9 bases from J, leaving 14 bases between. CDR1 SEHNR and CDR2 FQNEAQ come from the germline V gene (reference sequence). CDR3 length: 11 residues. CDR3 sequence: CASAVGRKAFF. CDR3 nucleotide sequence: TGTGCCAGTGCCGTCGGCAGAAAAGCTTTCTTT. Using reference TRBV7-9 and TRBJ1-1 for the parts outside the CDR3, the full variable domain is DTGVSQNPRHKITKRGQNVTFRCDPISEHNRLYWYRQTLGQGPEFLTYFQNEAQLEKSRLLSDRFSAERPKGSFSTLEIQRTEQGDSAMYLCASAVGRKAFFGQGTRLTVV.

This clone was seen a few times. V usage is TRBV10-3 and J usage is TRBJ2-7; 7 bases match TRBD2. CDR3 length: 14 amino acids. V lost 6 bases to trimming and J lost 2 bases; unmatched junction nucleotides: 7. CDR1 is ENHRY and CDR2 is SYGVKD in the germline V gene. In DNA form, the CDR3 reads TGTGCCATCAGGCCGGGGGGAGGTCCCTACGAGCAGTACTTC. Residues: CAIRPGGGPYEQYF.

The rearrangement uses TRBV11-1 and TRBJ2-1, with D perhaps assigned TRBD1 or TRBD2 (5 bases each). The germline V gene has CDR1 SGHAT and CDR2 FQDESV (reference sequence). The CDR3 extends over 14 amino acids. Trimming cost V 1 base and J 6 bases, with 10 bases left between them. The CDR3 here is CASSLGGATNEQFF. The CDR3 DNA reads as TGTGCCAGCAGCTTAGGAGGGGCTACCAATGAGCAGTTCTTC.

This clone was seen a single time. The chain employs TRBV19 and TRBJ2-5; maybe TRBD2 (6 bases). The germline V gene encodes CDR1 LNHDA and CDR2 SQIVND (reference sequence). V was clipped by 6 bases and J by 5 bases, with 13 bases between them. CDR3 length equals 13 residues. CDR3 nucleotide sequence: TGTGCCAGTAGACCGGGACTGTGGGAGACCCAGTACTTC. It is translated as CASRPGLWETQYF.

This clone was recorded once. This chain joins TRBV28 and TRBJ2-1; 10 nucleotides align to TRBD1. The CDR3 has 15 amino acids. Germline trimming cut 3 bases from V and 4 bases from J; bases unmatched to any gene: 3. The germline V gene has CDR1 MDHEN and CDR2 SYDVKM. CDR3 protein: CASSLRTGGYNEQFF. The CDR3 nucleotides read TGTGCCAGCAGTTTGAGGACAGGGGGTTACAATGAGCAGTTCTTC.

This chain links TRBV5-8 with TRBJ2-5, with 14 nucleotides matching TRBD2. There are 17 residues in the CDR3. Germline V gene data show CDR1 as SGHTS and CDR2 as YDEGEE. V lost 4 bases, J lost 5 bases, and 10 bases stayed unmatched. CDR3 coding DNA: TGTGCCAGCAGCCCGGGACTAGCGGGGGTTGATTGGGAGACCCAGTACTTC. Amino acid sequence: CASSPGLAGVDWETQYF.

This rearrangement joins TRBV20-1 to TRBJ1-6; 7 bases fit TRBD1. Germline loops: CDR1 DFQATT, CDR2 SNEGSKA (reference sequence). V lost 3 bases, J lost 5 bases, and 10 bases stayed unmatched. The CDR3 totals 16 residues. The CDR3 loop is CSASRPDRADNSPLHF. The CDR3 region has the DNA TGCAGTGCTAGTAGACCAGACAGGGCCGATAATTCACCCCTCCACTTT.

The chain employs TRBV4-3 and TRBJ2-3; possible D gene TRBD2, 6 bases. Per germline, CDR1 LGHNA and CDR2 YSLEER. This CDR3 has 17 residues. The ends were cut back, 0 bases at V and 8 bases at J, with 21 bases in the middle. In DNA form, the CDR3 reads TGCGCCAGCAGCCAAGAGGCCAGCGGAGGGCCGATCGGTACGCAGTATTTT. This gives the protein CASSQEASGGPIGTQYF.

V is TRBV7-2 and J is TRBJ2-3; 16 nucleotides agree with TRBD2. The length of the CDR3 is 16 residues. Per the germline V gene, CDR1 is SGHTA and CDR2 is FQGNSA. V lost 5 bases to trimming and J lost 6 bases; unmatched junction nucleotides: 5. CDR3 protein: CASSQGLAGGPDTQYF. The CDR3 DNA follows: TGTGCCAGCAGCCAGGGACTAGCGGGAGGGCCGGATACGCAGTATTTT.